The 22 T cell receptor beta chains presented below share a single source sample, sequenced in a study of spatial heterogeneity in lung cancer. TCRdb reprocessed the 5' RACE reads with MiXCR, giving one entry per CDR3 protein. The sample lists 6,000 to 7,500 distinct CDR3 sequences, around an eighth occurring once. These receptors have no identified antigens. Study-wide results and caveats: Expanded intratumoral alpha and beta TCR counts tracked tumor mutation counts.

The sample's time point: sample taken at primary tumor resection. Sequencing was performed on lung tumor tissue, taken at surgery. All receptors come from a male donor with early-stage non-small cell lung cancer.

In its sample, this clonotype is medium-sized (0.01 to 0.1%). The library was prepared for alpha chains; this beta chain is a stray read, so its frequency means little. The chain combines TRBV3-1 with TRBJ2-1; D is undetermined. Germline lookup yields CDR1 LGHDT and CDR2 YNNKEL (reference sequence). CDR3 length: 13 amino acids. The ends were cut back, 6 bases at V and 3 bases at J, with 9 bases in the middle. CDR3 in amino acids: CASSLRFYNEQFF. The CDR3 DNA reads TGTGCCAGCAGTCTTCGATTCTACAATGAGCAGTTCTTC.

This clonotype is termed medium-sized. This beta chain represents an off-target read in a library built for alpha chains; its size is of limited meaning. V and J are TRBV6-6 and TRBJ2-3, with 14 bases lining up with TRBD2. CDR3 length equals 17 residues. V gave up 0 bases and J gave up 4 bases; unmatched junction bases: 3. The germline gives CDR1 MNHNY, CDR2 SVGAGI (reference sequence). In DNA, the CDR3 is TGTGCCAGCAGTTACTCGAGGGGACTAGCGGGGGCAGATACGCAGTATTTT. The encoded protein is CASSYSRGLAGADTQYF.

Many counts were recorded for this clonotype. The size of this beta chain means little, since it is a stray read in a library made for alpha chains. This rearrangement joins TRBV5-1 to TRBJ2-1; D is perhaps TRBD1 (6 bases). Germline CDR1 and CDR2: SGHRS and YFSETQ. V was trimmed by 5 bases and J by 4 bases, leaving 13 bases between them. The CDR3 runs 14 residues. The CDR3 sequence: CASRPRTDYNEQFF. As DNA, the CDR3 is TGCGCCAGCAGACCAAGGACAGATTACAATGAGCAGTTCTTC.

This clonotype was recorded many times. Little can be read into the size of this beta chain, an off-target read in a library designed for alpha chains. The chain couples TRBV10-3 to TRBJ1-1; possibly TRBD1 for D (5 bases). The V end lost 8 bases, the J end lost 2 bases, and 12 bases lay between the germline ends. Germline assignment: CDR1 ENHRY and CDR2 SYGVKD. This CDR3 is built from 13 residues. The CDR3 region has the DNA TGTGCCATCGGGGACGGGTATAACACTGAAGCTTTCTTT. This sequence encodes CAIGDGYNTEAFF.

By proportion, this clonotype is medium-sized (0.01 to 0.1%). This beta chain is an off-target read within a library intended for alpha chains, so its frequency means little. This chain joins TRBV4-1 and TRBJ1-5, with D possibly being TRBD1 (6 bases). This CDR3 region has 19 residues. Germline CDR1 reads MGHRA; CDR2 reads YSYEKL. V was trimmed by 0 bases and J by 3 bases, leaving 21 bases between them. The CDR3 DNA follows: TGCGCCAGCAGCCAAGATTGGGCAGGGGATGTGGGGAACAATCAGCCCCAGCATTTT. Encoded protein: CASSQDWAGDVGNNQPQHF.

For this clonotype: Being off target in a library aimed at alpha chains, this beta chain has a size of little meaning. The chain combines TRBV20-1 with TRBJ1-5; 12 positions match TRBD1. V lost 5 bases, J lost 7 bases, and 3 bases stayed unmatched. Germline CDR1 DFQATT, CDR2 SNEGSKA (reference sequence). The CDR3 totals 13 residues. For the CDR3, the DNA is TGCAGTGCTGGGACAGGGGGCAGCCAGCCCCAGCATTTT. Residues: CSAGTGGSQPQHF.

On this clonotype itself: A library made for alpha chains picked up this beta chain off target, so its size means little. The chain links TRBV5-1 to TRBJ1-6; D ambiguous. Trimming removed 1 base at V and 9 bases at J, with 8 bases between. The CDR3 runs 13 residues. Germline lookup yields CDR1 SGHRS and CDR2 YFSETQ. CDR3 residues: CASSLTRGSPLHF. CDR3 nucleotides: TGCGCCAGCAGCTTGACCCGGGGTTCACCCCTCCACTTT.

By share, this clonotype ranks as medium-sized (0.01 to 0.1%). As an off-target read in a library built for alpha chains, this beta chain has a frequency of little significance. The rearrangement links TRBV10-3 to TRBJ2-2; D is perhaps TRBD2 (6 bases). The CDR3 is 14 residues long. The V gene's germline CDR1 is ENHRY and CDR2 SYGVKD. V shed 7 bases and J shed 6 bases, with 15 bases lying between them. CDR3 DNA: TGTGCCATCAAACCTTCGGGGACTGCCGGGGAGCTGTTTTTT. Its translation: CAIKPSGTAGELFF.

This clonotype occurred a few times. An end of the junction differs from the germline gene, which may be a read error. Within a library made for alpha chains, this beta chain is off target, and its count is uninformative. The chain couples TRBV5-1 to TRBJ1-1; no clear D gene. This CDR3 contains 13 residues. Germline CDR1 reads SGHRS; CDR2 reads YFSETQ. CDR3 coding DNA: TGCGCCAGCAGCTTGGGCCCGAACGCTGAAGCTTTCTTT. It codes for CASSLGPNAEAFF.

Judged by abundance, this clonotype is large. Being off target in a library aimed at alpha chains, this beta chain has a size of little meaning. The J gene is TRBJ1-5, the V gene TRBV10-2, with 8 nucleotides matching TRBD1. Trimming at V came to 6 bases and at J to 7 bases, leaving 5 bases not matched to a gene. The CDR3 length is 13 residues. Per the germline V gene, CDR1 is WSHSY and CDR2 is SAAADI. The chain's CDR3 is CASREDRDQPQHF. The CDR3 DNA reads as TGCGCCAGCAGGGAGGACAGGGACCAGCCCCAGCATTTT.

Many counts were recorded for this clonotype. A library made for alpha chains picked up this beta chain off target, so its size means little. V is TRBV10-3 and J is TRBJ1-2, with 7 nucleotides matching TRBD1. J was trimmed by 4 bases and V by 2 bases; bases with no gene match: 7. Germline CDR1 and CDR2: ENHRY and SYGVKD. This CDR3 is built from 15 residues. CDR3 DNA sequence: TGTGCCATCAGTGAGCCTAACAGGGGTGGCTATGGCTACACCTTC. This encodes CAISEPNRGGYGYTF.

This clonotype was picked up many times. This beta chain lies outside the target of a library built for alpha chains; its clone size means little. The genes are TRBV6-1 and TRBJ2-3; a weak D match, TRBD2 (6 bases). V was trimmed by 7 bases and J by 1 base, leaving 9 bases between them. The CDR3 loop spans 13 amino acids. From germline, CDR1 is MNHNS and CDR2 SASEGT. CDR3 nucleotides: TGTGCCAGCATGCCTAGCGGCACAGATACGCAGTATTTT. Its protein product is CASMPSGTDTQYF.

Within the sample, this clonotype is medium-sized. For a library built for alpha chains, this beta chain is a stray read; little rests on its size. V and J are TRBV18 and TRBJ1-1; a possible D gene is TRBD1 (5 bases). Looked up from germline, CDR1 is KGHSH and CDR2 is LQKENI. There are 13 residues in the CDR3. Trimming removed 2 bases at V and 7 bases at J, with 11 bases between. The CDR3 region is CASSPTGPLEAFF. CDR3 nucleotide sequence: TGTGCCAGCTCACCAACGGGACCACTTGAAGCTTTCTTT. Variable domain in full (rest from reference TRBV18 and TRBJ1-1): NAGVMQNPRHLVRRRGQEARLRCSPMKGHSHVYWYRQLPEEGLKFMVYLQKENIIDESGMPKERFSAEFPKEGPSILRIQQVVRGDSAAYFCASSPTGPLEAFFGQGTRLTVV.

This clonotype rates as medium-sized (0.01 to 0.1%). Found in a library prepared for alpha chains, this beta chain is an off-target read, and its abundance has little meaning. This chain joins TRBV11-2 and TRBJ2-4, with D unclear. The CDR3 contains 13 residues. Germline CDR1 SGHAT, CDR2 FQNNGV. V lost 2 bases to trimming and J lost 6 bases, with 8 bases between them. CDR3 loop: CASSLPPRNIQYF. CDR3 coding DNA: TGTGCCAGCAGCTTACCTCCTAGAAACATTCAGTACTTC.

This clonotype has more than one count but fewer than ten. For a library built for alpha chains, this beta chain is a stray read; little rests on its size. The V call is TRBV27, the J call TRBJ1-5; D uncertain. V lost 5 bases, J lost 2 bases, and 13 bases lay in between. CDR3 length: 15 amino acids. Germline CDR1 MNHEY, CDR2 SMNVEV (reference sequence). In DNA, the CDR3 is TGTGCCAGCAGTATCATGGGAATTGGCAATCAGCCCCAGCATTTT. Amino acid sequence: CASSIMGIGNQPQHF.

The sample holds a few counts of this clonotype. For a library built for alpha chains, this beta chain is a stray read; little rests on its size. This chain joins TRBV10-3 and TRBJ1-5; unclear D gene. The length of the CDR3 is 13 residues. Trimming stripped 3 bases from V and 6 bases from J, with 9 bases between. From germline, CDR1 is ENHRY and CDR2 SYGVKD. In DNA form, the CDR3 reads TGTGCCATCAGTGAAAATCCGGGTCAGCCCCAGCATTTT. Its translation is CAISENPGQPQHF.

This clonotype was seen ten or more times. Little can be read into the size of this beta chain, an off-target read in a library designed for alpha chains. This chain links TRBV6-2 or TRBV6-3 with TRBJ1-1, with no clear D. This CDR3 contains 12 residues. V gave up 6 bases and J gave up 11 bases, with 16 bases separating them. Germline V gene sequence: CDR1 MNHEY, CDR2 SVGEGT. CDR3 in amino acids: CASRVVRQRAFF. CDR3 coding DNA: TGTGCCAGCAGGGTCGTACGGCAGAGGGCTTTCTTT.

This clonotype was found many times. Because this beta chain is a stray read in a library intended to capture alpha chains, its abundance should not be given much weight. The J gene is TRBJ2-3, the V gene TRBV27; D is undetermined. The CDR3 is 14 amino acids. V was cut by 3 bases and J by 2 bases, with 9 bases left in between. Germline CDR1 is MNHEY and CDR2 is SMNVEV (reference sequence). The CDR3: CASSFQANTDTQYF. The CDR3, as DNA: TGTGCCAGCAGTTTCCAGGCGAACACAGATACGCAGTATTTT.

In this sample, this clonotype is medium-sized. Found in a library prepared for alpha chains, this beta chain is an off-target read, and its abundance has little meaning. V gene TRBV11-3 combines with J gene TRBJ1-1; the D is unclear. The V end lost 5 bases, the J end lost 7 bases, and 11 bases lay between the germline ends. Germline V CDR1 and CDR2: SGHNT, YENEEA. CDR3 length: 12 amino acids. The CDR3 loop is CASSPWAGEAFF. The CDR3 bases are TGTGCCAGCAGCCCCTGGGCTGGTGAAGCTTTCTTT. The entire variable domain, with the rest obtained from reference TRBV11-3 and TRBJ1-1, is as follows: EAGVVQSPRYKIIEKKQPVAFWCNPISGHNTLYWYLQNLGQGPELLIRYENEEAVDDSQLPKDRFSAERLKGVDSTLKIQPAELGDSAVYLCASSPWAGEAFFGQGTRLTVV.

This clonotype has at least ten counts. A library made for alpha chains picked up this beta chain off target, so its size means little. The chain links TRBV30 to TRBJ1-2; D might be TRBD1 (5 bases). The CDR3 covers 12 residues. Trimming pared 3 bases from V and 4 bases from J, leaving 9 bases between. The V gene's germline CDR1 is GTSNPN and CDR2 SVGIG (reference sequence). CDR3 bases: TGTGCCTGGAGCCGGGGCATCTATGGCTACACCTTC. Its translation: CAWSRGIYGYTF.

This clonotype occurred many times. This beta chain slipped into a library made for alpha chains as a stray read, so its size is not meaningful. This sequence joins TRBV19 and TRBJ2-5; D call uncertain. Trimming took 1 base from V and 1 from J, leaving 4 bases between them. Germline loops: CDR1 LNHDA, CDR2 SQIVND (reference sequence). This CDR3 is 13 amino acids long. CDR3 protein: CASSIGSQETQYF. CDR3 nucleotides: TGTGCCAGTAGTATAGGGTCCCAAGAGACCCAGTACTTC.

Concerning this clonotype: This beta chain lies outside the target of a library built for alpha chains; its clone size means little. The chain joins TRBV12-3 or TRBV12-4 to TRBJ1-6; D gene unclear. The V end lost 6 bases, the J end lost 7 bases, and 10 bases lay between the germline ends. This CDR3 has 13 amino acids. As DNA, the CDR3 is TGTGCCAGCAGCCGGAAAGGGAATTCACCCCTCCACTTT. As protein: CASSRKGNSPLHF.